Presented here are 24 T cell receptor beta chains from one specimen sequenced in a study of a mutant IDH1 vaccine in newly diagnosed glioma. This table comes from immunoSEQ multiplex PCR, and its TCRdb copy is limited to in-frame clones, with some not included. The sample comprises roughly 71,000 clones, 86% of which are singletons, and over 2.5% rests with the top ten. Time point denoted: baseline, week 1 (first vaccination visit). The treatment: pre-vaccination baseline after standard-of-care therapy. The sample was PBMCs, taken from a glioma patient treated with radiotherapy, temozolomide or both. The receptors originated from a young man with glioma.

The chain carries TRBV11-2 and TRBJ1-1; tentatively, D is TRBD1 (6 bases). This CDR3 contains 14 residues. Trimming shortened V by 7 bases and J by 4 bases, and 16 bases separated the two germline ends. The germline V gene has CDR1 SGHAT and CDR2 FQNNGV. CDR3 loop: CASTRGGRITEAFF. In nucleotides, the CDR3 is TGTGCCAGCACAAGGGGGGGGAGGATCACTGAAGCTTTCTTT.

In its sample, this clone was seen once. This chain uses TRBV6-6 with TRBJ2-3; D uncertain. Germline V gene data show CDR1 as MNHNY and CDR2 as SVGAGI (reference sequence). The CDR3 has 10 amino acids. V lost 8 bases, J lost 3 bases, and 3 bases lay in between. CDR3 DNA: TGTGCCAGCCGAACAGATACGCAGTATTTT. Translating it yields CASRTDTQYF.

CDR3 coding DNA: TGTGCCAGCAGTAACAGGGCTAACTATGGCTACACCTTC. Translation: CASSNRANYGYTF. This chain links TRBV6-5 with TRBJ1-2; maybe TRBD1 (6 bases). V shed 5 bases and J shed 0 bases, with 7 bases lying between them. Per germline, CDR1 MNHEY and CDR2 SVGAGI. The CDR3 is 13 amino acids.

This clone was detected once. The chain joins TRBV7-9 to TRBJ1-4, with D unresolved. Germline CDR1 and CDR2: SEHNR and FQNEAQ (reference sequence). The length of the CDR3 is 16 residues. Trimming stripped 3 bases from V and 0 bases from J, with 11 bases between. The CDR3 bases are TGTGCCAGCAGCTTTCGACCTGAAGCAACTAATGAAAAACTGTTTTTT. It specifies CASSFRPEATNEKLFF.

The V and J genes are TRBV5-1 and TRBJ1-1; the D is unclear. The CDR3 runs 15 residues. V lost 2 bases and J lost 3, with 14 bases in between. Germline CDR1 is SGHRS and CDR2 is YFSETQ. The chain's CDR3 is CASSFIQSWDTEAFF. The DNA of the CDR3 is TGCGCCAGCAGCTTTATACAGTCATGGGACACTGAAGCTTTCTTT. Drawing the rest from reference TRBV5-1 and TRBJ1-1, the complete variable domain is KAGVTQTPRYLIKTRGQQVTLSCSPISGHRSVSWYQQTPGQGLQFLFEYFSETQRNKGNFPGRFSGRQFSNSRSEMNVSTLELGDSALYLCASSFIQSWDTEAFFGQGTRLTVV.

CDR3 sequence (DNA): TGTGCCAGCAGCTACGACACGGATTTAGCCAAAAACATTCAGTACTTC. It yields the protein CASSYDTDLAKNIQYF. The J gene is TRBJ2-4, the V gene TRBV27; D is unresolved. V was shortened by 6 bases and J by 0 bases, with 15 bases between the two germline ends. The length of the CDR3 is 16 residues. CDR1 is MNHEY, CDR2 SMNVEV, per germline (reference sequence).

V and J are TRBV18 and TRBJ2-1; D gene uncertain. The ends were cut back, 3 bases at V and 6 bases at J, with 9 bases in the middle. Germline V gene data show CDR1 as KGHSH and CDR2 as LQKENI. The CDR3 has 13 amino acids. CDR3 in amino acids: CASSPTDGNEQFF. The CDR3 region has the DNA TGTGCCAGCTCACCGACCGACGGCAATGAGCAGTTCTTC.

This rearrangement joins TRBV5-6 to TRBJ1-2, with D possibly matching TRBD1 (6 bases). V was shortened by 3 bases and J by 4 bases, with 10 bases between the two germline ends. The germline gives CDR1 SGHDT, CDR2 YYEEEE. The CDR3 runs to 13 residues. As DNA, the CDR3 is TGTGCCAGCAGCTGGGGACAAGGCTATGGCTACACCTTC. Its protein product is CASSWGQGYGYTF.

V usage is TRBV5-5 and J usage is TRBJ1-1; D is unclear. The germline V and J ends were trimmed by 0 bases and 1 base, with 10 bases remaining between them. The germline gives CDR1 SGHKS, CDR2 YYEKEE (reference sequence). The CDR3 spans 15 residues. The CDR3 DNA sequence: TGTGCCAGCAGCTTGGTCCCAGGAACGAACACTGAAGCTTTCTTT. This gives the protein CASSLVPGTNTEAFF.

Worth noting for this clone: Germline is not matched at one junction end, which may reflect a read error. The J gene is TRBJ2-5, the V gene TRBV19; TRBD2 agrees at 13 bases. The tail of the sequence fits TRBJ2-7 better, so the J call may be wrong. Germline CDR1 LNHDA, CDR2 SQIVND (reference sequence). This CDR3 is 15 amino acids long. The CDR3 spells CASTATSGGSSEQYF. CDR3 nucleotide sequence: TGTGCCAGTACCGCGACTAGCGGGGGGTCCTCCGAGCAGTACTTC.

J is TRBJ2-4 and V is TRBV4-2, with D perhaps matching TRBD2 (6 bases). The CDR3 runs to 18 residues. V shed 0 bases and J shed 3 bases, with 18 bases lying between them. Germline V CDR1 and CDR2: LGHNA, YNFKEQ. The CDR3 spells CASSQEWVGGLYKNIQYF. The DNA for the CDR3 is TGTGCCAGCAGCCAAGAATGGGTCGGGGGACTTTACAAAAACATTCAGTACTTC.

In this sample, this clone turned up once. The chain is built from TRBV10-3 and TRBJ1-2; TRBD1 matches 7 bases. Germline V CDR1 and CDR2: ENHRY, SYGVKD. V lost 3 bases to trimming and J lost 7 bases; unmatched junction nucleotides: 8. There are 14 residues in the CDR3. This CDR3 reads CAISEGGASFGYTF. The DNA of the CDR3 is TGTGCCATCAGTGAAGGGGGCGCTTCGTTTGGCTACACCTTC.

The CDR3 DNA reads as TGTGCCAGCAGATGGACAGGGGGCGCCAGGGAGACCCAGTACTTC. It specifies CASRWTGGARETQYF. V gene TRBV5-8 combines with J gene TRBJ2-5, with 11 bases identical to TRBD1. This CDR3 has 15 amino acids. Per the germline V gene, CDR1 is SGHTS and CDR2 is YDEGEE. V was clipped by 5 bases and J by 5 bases; unmatched bases: 8.

This chain connects TRBV7-8 to TRBJ1-2; 7 bases line up with TRBD1. CDR1 and CDR2 (germline): SGHVS, FQNEAQ. Trimming took 5 bases from V and 4 from J; bases not matched to a gene: 10. CDR3 length: 15 residues. CDR3 DNA: TGTGCCAGCAGCCCCGACCTAGACAGGGTCTATGGCTACACCTTC. Its protein is CASSPDLDRVYGYTF.

The chain is built from TRBV29-1 and TRBJ1-2; 10 positions match TRBD1. The CDR3 spans 13 residues. V lost 4 bases, J lost 6 bases, and 5 bases stayed unmatched. Germline CDR1 is SQVTM and CDR2 is ANQGSEA. CDR3 coding DNA: TGCAGCGTTGCCCGAGGGACAGGGGATGGCTACACCTTC. It codes for CSVARGTGDGYTF. The full variable domain, with the rest looked up from reference TRBV29-1 and TRBJ1-2, is SAVISQKPSRDICQRGTSLTIQCQVDSQVTMMFWYRQQPGQSLTLIATANQGSEATYESGFVIDKFPISRPNLTFSTLTVSNMSPEDSSIYLCSVARGTGDGYTFGSGTRLTVV.

The chain recombines TRBV4-1 with TRBJ1-6; no firm D call. With 0 bases removed from V and 0 bases from J, the gap between germline ends came to 6 bases. Germline loops: CDR1 MGHRA, CDR2 YSYEKL. The CDR3 runs 16 residues. CDR3 DNA: TGCGCCAGCAGCCAAGATCTGAGCTCCTATAATTCACCCCTCCACTTT. It yields the protein CASSQDLSSYNSPLHF.

The J gene is TRBJ2-7, the V gene TRBV5-1; 8 bases agree with TRBD1. The length of the CDR3 is 14 residues. Per germline, CDR1 SGHRS and CDR2 YFSETQ. The trim removed 2 bases at V and 3 bases at J, leaving 4 bases unmatched. Here the CDR3 reads CASSFGTGVYEQYF. In nucleotides, the CDR3 is TGCGCCAGCAGCTTTGGGACAGGTGTCTACGAGCAGTACTTC.

The gene calls are TRBV2 and TRBJ1-1; 9 nucleotides align to TRBD1. With 5 bases clipped from V and 9 bases from J, the junction kept 4 bases outside the gene matches. The germline V gene encodes CDR1 SNHLY and CDR2 FYNNEI. The CDR3 is 12 amino acids. CDR3 coding DNA: TGTGCCAGCAGTCCGGGACAGGGTAAAGCTTTCTTT. Translating it yields CASSPGQGKAFF.

The CDR3 protein is CASSLSQFRPVGDTQYF. The CDR3 DNA reads as TGTGCCAGCAGTTTATCGCAGTTCAGGCCCGTGGGAGATACGCAGTATTTT. The chain combines TRBV28 with TRBJ2-3; D is unclear. This CDR3 has 17 residues. Germline CDR1 and CDR2: MDHEN and SYDVKM. Deletions cut 1 base from V and 5 bases from J, with 19 bases between.

The rearrangement links TRBV7-9 to TRBJ2-2; D not certain. This CDR3 contains 13 residues. Between the trimmed V and J ends, which lost 2 bases and 5 bases, there was a span of 6 bases. The germline V gene encodes CDR1 SEHNR and CDR2 FQNEAQ (reference sequence). The CDR3 DNA reads TGTGCCAGCAGCTTAACGCGTACCGGGGAGCTGTTTTTT. This translates into CASSLTRTGELFF.

This clone was seen a single time. This chain connects TRBV5-1 to TRBJ2-6, with TRBD1 matching 7 bases. Germline assignment: CDR1 SGHRS and CDR2 YFSETQ. With V trimmed by 9 bases and J by 2 bases, 20 bases remained unmatched. This CDR3 has 19 residues. CDR3 sequence reads: CATCRGQLLPGTGANVLTF. CDR3 nucleotide sequence: TGCGCCACCTGCCGGGGACAGCTTCTCCCGGGTACTGGGGCCAACGTCCTGACTTTC.

Details on this clone: The sample carries other DNA sequences with the same CDR3. This chain links TRBV19 with TRBJ2-3, with D perhaps assigned TRBD1 or TRBD2 (6 bases each). Trimming pared 10 bases from V and 0 bases from J, leaving 23 bases between. This CDR3 is built from 17 residues. CDR1 and CDR2 from the germline V gene are LNHDA and SQIVND (reference sequence). DNA for the CDR3: TGTGCCATTAGACGGGGGCCCGGGACGACTAGCACAGATACGCAGTATTTT. Amino acids: CAIRRGPGTTSTDTQYF.

V gene TRBV6-6 combines with J gene TRBJ2-7; D is unresolved. This CDR3 spans 13 amino acids. Trimming stripped 8 bases from V and 2 bases from J, with 13 bases between. Germline CDR1 MNHNY, CDR2 SVGAGI (reference sequence). The CDR3 is CASSSQPPYEQYF. In DNA, the CDR3 is TGTGCCAGCTCCTCACAACCACCCTACGAGCAGTACTTC.

This clone was seen only once. This chain uses TRBV11-2 with TRBJ2-1; 9 nucleotides match TRBD2. The CDR3 spans 17 residues. Unmatched junction bases numbered 12, after V lost 5 bases and J lost 4 bases. Germline V gives CDR1 SGHAT, CDR2 FQNNGV. The DNA of the CDR3 is TGTGCCAGCAGCGTACTTGCGGGGGGGCGGTATTACAATGAGCAGTTCTTC. The encoded protein is CASSVLAGGRYYNEQFF.